This T cell receptor beta chain was identified during a study of T cells in Graves' hyperthyroidism and ophthalmopathy. This clonotype was observed a few times. Amplified TCR beta CDR3 regions came from RNA transcripts. Researchers ran a first-round RT-PCR on the TCR CDR3 using the HTBI primer set. Using its own MiXCR run on the multiplex PCR reads, TCRdb lists one record per CDR3 protein. The sample carries 550,000 to 800,000 distinct CDR3 sequences, approximately 16% recorded once. Germline V gene sequence: CDR1 MDHEN, CDR2 SYDVKM. This CDR3 spans 18 amino acids. V was trimmed by 6 bases and J by 0 bases, leaving 24 bases between them.

The source is a man between 18 and 29 years old with Graves' hyperthyroidism. V gene TRBV28 combines with J gene TRBJ2-7; no firm D call. The sequenced material came from blood. The CDR3 sequence: CASSDPTIPRWSSYEQYF. CDR3 bases: TGTGCCAGCAGCGACCCTACAATACCGCGATGGAGCTCCTACGAGCAGTACTTC.